What follows are 21 T cell receptor beta chains derived from one specimen sequenced in a study of OX40 agonist ivuxolimab in advanced cancers. TCRdb's table, derived via immunoSEQ multiplex PCR, lists solely in-frame clones and lacks some. The data contain 30,000 to 35,000 clones, approximately 90% of them seen just once; the ten biggest clones take up approximately 10%. Sequencing used CD4+ or CD8+ T cells sorted from blood, obtained in a trial of the OX40 agonist ivuxolimab. The receptors stem from an adult with an advanced solid tumor such as melanoma, head and neck, liver or kidney cancer.

This clone was found a few times. The V and J genes are TRBV25-1 and TRBJ2-5, with a tentative D call TRBD1 (6 bases). The V gene's germline CDR1 is MGHDK and CDR2 SYGVNS. The CDR3 length is 15 residues. Trimming shortened V by 4 bases and J by 4 bases, and 16 bases separated the two germline ends. Here the CDR3 DNA reads TGTGCCAGCAGTGGTCAGGGGATTTTGCTAGAGACCCAGTACTTC. Protein: CASSGQGILLETQYF.

The count of this clone is one. The genes are TRBV7-8 and TRBJ2-5; D unresolved. This CDR3 comprises 15 residues. CDR1 SGHVS and CDR2 FQNEAQ come from the germline V gene. The ends were cut back, 4 bases at V and 5 bases at J, with 17 bases in the middle. CDR3 loop: CASSYGHQLRETQYF. CDR3 DNA sequence: TGTGCCAGCAGCTACGGGCACCAGCTCAGGGAGACCCAGTACTTC.

The gene calls are TRBV18 and TRBJ1-1; no reliable D call. Trimming took 0 bases from V and 1 from J, leaving 3 bases between them. In germline, CDR1 is KGHSH, CDR2 LQKENI. This CDR3 spans 13 amino acids. The CDR3 DNA reads TGTGCCAGCTCACCACCTGCGAACACTGAAGCTTTCTTT. This sequence encodes CASSPPANTEAFF. The whole variable domain, filled in from reference TRBV18 and TRBJ1-1, reads NAGVMQNPRHLVRRRGQEARLRCSPMKGHSHVYWYRQLPEEGLKFMVYLQKENIIDESGMPKERFSAEFPKEGPSILRIQQVVRGDSAAYFCASSPPANTEAFFGQGTRLTVV.

Regarding this clone: At one end the junction does not follow the germline gene, possibly because of a read error. The chain uses TRBV27 and TRBJ2-7; weak D call: TRBD1 (6 bases). CDR1 and CDR2 (germline): MNHEY, SMNVEV (reference sequence). The CDR3 has 12 residues. As DNA, the CDR3 is TGTGCCAGCAGTTTTTCACAGGGCCCTCCCCACTTC. It encodes CASSFSQGPPHF.

This chain joins TRBV6-1 and TRBJ2-3; possible D gene TRBD1, 5 bases. Trimming stripped 2 bases from V and 4 bases from J, with 13 bases between. The length of the CDR3 is 15 residues. Germline V CDR1 and CDR2: MNHNS, SASEGT. The CDR3 here is CASSEFVQGPDTQYF. In DNA, the CDR3 is TGTGCCAGCAGTGAATTTGTTCAGGGCCCAGATACGCAGTATTTT.

This chain uses TRBV5-4 with TRBJ2-7; 8 nucleotides line up with TRBD1. V lost 6 bases and J lost 5; bases outside the gene matches: 16. Germline V gene data show CDR1 as SGHNT and CDR2 as YYREEE (reference sequence). There are 16 residues in the CDR3. The CDR3 loop is CASTRAAGQGGDEQYF. The CDR3 DNA reads TGTGCCAGCACCCGAGCCGCTGGACAGGGAGGCGACGAGCAGTACTTC.

The chain recombines TRBV7-9 with TRBJ2-2, with a possible D match to TRBD1 (6 bases). The V gene's germline CDR1 is SEHNR and CDR2 FQNEAQ (reference sequence). The germline V and J ends were trimmed by 9 bases and 3 bases, with 20 bases remaining between them. CDR3 size: 16 residues. This CDR3 reads CASPNNRDGDTGELFF. CDR3 in DNA: TGTGCCAGTCCGAATAACAGGGATGGGGACACCGGGGAGCTGTTTTTT. The full variable domain, in which reference TRBV7-9 and TRBJ2-2 provide the parts outside the CDR3, is DTGVSQNPRHKITKRGQNVTFRCDPISEHNRLYWYRQTLGQGPEFLTYFQNEAQLEKSRLLSDRFSAERPKGSFSTLEIQRTEQGDSAMYLCASPNNRDGDTGELFFGEGSRLTVL.

The gene calls are TRBV5-1 and TRBJ2-1; 10 nucleotides agree with TRBD2. The germline CDR1 and CDR2 sequences are SGHRS and YFSETQ. V dropped 5 bases and J dropped 3; count of bases not matched to a gene: 5. CDR3 length equals 15 residues. CDR3: CASSLAGVDYNEQFF. As DNA, the CDR3 is TGCGCCAGCAGTCTAGCGGGAGTTGACTACAATGAGCAGTTCTTC. Supplemented by reference TRBV5-1 and TRBJ2-1, the full variable domain reads KAGVTQTPRYLIKTRGQQVTLSCSPISGHRSVSWYQQTPGQGLQFLFEYFSETQRNKGNFPGRFSGRQFSNSRSEMNVSTLELGDSALYLCASSLAGVDYNEQFFGPGTRLTVL.

The V gene is TRBV7-9, the J gene TRBJ1-1; D is perhaps TRBD1 (6 bases). Germline V gene data show CDR1 as SEHNR and CDR2 as FQNEAQ (reference sequence). The germline V and J ends were trimmed by 5 bases and 6 bases, with 16 bases remaining between them. The length of the CDR3 is 14 residues. CDR3 nucleotides: TGTGCCAGCAGCGCTATGGGGGGGCAGGCTGAAGCTTTCTTT. Translated, it gives CASSAMGGQAEAFF.

The genes are TRBV9 and TRBJ1-2, with 7 bases lining up with TRBD1. V trimming: 3 bases; J trimming: 4 bases; junction bases outside the gene matches: 6. The CDR3 length is 14 residues. Germline CDR1 and CDR2: SGDLS and YYNGEE. The CDR3 spells CASSARDSFYGYTF. CDR3 coding DNA: TGTGCCAGCAGCGCCAGGGACAGTTTCTATGGCTACACCTTC.

The chain couples TRBV7-9 to TRBJ2-5; 7 bases are shared with TRBD2. TRBJ2-7 matches the DNA end more closely, so the J call is doubtful. This CDR3 contains 15 residues. Germline lookup yields CDR1 SEHNR and CDR2 FQNEAQ (reference sequence). The CDR3 here is CASSSTSASSYEQYF. CDR3 sequence (DNA): TGTGCCAGCAGCTCTACTAGCGCAAGCTCCTACGAGCAGTACTTC.

V is TRBV6-5 and J is TRBJ1-5, with 8 bases fitting TRBD1. In germline, CDR1 is MNHEY, CDR2 SVGAGI. The junction had 8 bases not matched to a gene; V was cut back by 6 bases and J by 7 bases. The CDR3 contains 14 residues. CDR3 sequence reads: CASSPDRGRQPQHF. Here the CDR3 DNA reads TGTGCCAGCAGCCCTGACAGGGGAAGACAGCCCCAGCATTTT.

In DNA, the CDR3 is TGTGCCAGCTCACCCGACAGGGTTAGCGAGCAGTACTTC. This codes for CASSPDRVSEQYF. This chain links TRBV18 with TRBJ2-7, with TRBD1 identical over 7 bases. The V gene's germline CDR1 is KGHSH and CDR2 LQKENI. Trimming cost V 3 bases and J 6 bases; bases outside gene matches: 5. This CDR3 contains 13 residues.

The CDR3 sequence is CASSSLTGDQETQYF. CDR3 DNA: TGCGCCAGCAGCTCGTTGACAGGGGACCAAGAGACCCAGTACTTC. V is TRBV5-1 and J is TRBJ2-5; 8 nucleotides line up with TRBD1. The V gene's germline CDR1 is SGHRS and CDR2 YFSETQ. The junction had 4 bases not matched to a gene; V was cut back by 3 bases and J by 0 bases. The CDR3 contains 15 residues.

This chain uses TRBV18 with TRBJ1-1; D gene unclear. Germline lookup yields CDR1 KGHSH and CDR2 LQKENI. This CDR3 is built from 10 residues. V shed 2 bases and J shed 11 bases, with 6 bases lying between them. CDR3: CASSPENAFF. CDR3 coding DNA: TGTGCCAGCTCACCAGAAAACGCTTTCTTT.

The chain uses TRBV5-1 and TRBJ2-1; D remains ambiguous. From germline, CDR1 is SGHRS and CDR2 YFSETQ. This CDR3 has 13 amino acids. The V end was cut by 1 base, the J end by 5 bases, with 7 bases between. The CDR3 DNA reads as TGCGCCAGCAGCTTGTCGCAGGACAATGAGCAGTTCTTC. Translated, it gives CASSLSQDNEQFF.

The chain couples TRBV28 to TRBJ2-4; D not certain. CDR1 and CDR2 from the germline V gene are MDHEN and SYDVKM. The V and J ends lost 2 bases and 0 bases respectively, with 8 bases between them. The CDR3 contains 15 residues. The CDR3 DNA reads TGTGCCAGCAGTTTAGGCGGAATAGCCAAAAACATTCAGTACTTC. This translates into CASSLGGIAKNIQYF.

This chain joins TRBV29-1 and TRBJ2-7; D is perhaps TRBD2 (5 bases). This CDR3 spans 14 amino acids. The germline V and J ends were trimmed by 1 base and 7 bases, with 17 bases remaining between them. The V gene's germline CDR1 is SQVTM and CDR2 ANQGSEA. CDR3 protein: CSVEAPGEFGEQYF. The CDR3, as DNA: TGCAGCGTTGAAGCCCCCGGGGAGTTTGGGGAGCAGTACTTC.

The chain employs TRBV28 and TRBJ2-4, with 9 bases matching TRBD2. J lost 1 base, V lost 3 bases, and 13 bases had no gene match. From germline, CDR1 is MDHEN and CDR2 SYDVKM. The CDR3 is made up of 19 amino acids. The CDR3 nucleotides are TGTGCCAGCAGTTTGGTTCGGTTTGGGCTAGCGGGGGCCAAAAACATTCAGTACTTC. Its protein product is CASSLVRFGLAGAKNIQYF.

V and J are TRBV27 and TRBJ1-5; TRBD1 is a possible D gene (5 bases). The CDR3 consists of 14 residues. The germline V and J ends were trimmed by 6 bases and 9 bases, with 18 bases remaining between them. Germline lookup yields CDR1 MNHEY and CDR2 SMNVEV (reference sequence). The DNA of the CDR3 is TGTGCCAGCAGGGCTGACAGAAGTAGTACGCCCCAGCATTTT. Protein: CASRADRSSTPQHF.

The sample holds a few counts of this clone. The chain links TRBV7-9 to TRBJ1-2; D ambiguous. The CDR3 sequence is 14 residues long. Germline assignment: CDR1 SEHNR and CDR2 FQNEAQ (reference sequence). The germline V and J ends were trimmed by 1 base and 6 bases, with 12 bases remaining between them. The CDR3, as DNA: TGTGCCAGCAGCTTAGAAGTGGCGGGCCATGGCTACACCTTC. It is translated as CASSLEVAGHGYTF.